Listed below are T cell receptor beta chains from one sample, sequenced in a study of blood T cells in healthy people across ages. Via MiXCR, TCRdb re-called the 5' RACE reads, giving one row per CDR3 protein. The sample contains approximately 1.5 million distinct CDR3 sequences, roughly 32% of which appear only once. Sequenced sample: blood. These receptors all come from a woman aged 30 to 39 in good health. CDR3s include the opening cysteine and the closing phenylalanine or tryptophan. Not all rows give a size; the values are once, few, many and, for expanded clones, a class.

size: .
J: TRBJ2-1
V: TRBV7-2
CDR3: CASSTGTSGGGRQFF

size: few
J: TRBJ2-1
V: TRBV6-6
CDR3: CASSPGLAGIGEQFF

size: .
J: TRBJ1-4
V: TRBV5-1
CDR3: CASSLEQQGEGQLFF

size: .
J: TRBJ2-3
V: TRBV18
CDR3: CASSPPGSGFTDTQYF

size: .
J: TRBJ2-7
V: TRBV28
CDR3: CASSFLGFDYEQYF

size: .
J: TRBJ1-1
V: TRBV12-3/TRBV12-4
CDR3: CASSYRVGDTEAFF

size: .
J: TRBJ1-2
V: TRBV5-1
CDR3: CAGSLVAMGLPNYGYTF

size: .
J: TRBJ1-5
V: TRBV10-3
CDR3: CAISEGQSNQPQHF

size: .
J: TRBJ1-4
V: TRBV9
CDR3: CASSVTGNLNEKLFF

size: .
J: TRBJ2-7
V: TRBV18
CDR3: CASSPPGGASYEQYF

size: many
J: TRBJ1-1
V: TRBV27
CDR3: CASGTGGTEAFF

size: few
J: TRBJ2-3
V: TRBV2
CDR3: CASSEPAGPTDTQYF

size: few
J: TRBJ2-3
V: TRBV12-3/TRBV12-4
CDR3: CASSFEGGPGTDTQYF

size: .
J: TRBJ2-1
V: TRBV4-1
CDR3: CASSQDPGPDNEQFF

size: .
J: TRBJ1-2
V: TRBV18
CDR3: CASSPASGGPSNYGYTF

size: few
J: TRBJ1-4
V: TRBV6-6
CDR3: CASRPPIQEKLFF

size: few
J: TRBJ2-7
V: TRBV4-1
CDR3: CASSQLEDSGSSYEQYF

size: .
J: TRBJ2-1
V: TRBV27
CDR3: CASSWVSGNEQFF

size: .
J: TRBJ2-3
V: TRBV5-1
CDR3: CASSGLAGNEADTQYF

size: few
J: TRBJ2-7
V: TRBV7-6
CDR3: CASSLGRLQGTHYEQYF

size: few
J: TRBJ1-2
V: TRBV10-3
CDR3: CAIRTPTVNYGYTF

size: few
J: TRBJ2-5
V: TRBV7-9
CDR3: CASSAQGKTDDEQYF

size: few
J: TRBJ2-1
V: TRBV7-2
CDR3: CASSWGTTGEQFF

size: many
J: TRBJ1-5
V: TRBV6-6
CDR3: CASRDWDQPQHF

size: few
J: TRBJ1-1
V: TRBV27
CDR3: CASSAQPTGVNTEAFF

size: once
J: TRBJ2-5
V: TRBV25-1
CDR3: CTSSDLPRQGEETQYF

size: few
J: TRBJ1-1
V: TRBV6-1
CDR3: CATQDRNTEAFF

size: few
J: TRBJ2-7
V: TRBV4-1
CDR3: CASSQVLAGFGEQYF

size: .
J: TRBJ2-7
V: TRBV6-6
CDR3: CASSLPGERSYEQYF

size: .
J: TRBJ2-1
V: TRBV28
CDR3: CASSLLSAHYNEQFF

size: .
J: TRBJ1-6
V: TRBV7-2
CDR3: CASSSGDSFSPLHF

size: few
J: TRBJ1-5
V: TRBV5-4
CDR3: CASSTGTGSDQPQHF

size: .
J: TRBJ1-5
V: TRBV20-1
CDR3: CSARQAGLNQPQHF

size: .
J: TRBJ2-3
V: TRBV18
CDR3: CASSPLAGYDTQYF

size: .
J: TRBJ1-2
V: TRBV27
CDR3: CASSLRQSMGYTF

size: few
J: TRBJ2-7
V: TRBV2
CDR3: CASKDGTNPYEQYF

size: few
J: TRBJ2-7
V: TRBV6-1
CDR3: CATTKGPATYEQYF

size: .
J: TRBJ2-1
V: TRBV18
CDR3: CASSPWDKGEDEQFF

size: few
J: TRBJ2-1
V: TRBV20-1
CDR3: CSAPLAHNNEQFF

size: few
J: TRBJ1-4
V: TRBV12-3/TRBV12-4
CDR3: CASSLGGGVGEKLFF

size: once
J: TRBJ2-5
V: TRBV3-1
CDR3: CASSQGTGGAGETQYF

size: few
J: TRBJ2-7
V: TRBV12-3/TRBV12-4
CDR3: CASSYWLGGGSYEQYF

size: few
J: TRBJ2-5
V: TRBV5-1
CDR3: CASSPASRTGETQYF

size: .
J: TRBJ1-5
V: TRBV6-1
CDR3: CASSTRREQPQHF

size: .
J: TRBJ1-2
V: TRBV3-1
CDR3: CASSQDSGAGGYTF

size: .
J: TRBJ2-1
V: TRBV18
CDR3: CASSPDPGTSGDNEQFF

size: .
J: TRBJ2-3
V: TRBV28
CDR3: CASNLQGLATTDTQYF

size: .
J: TRBJ2-5
V: TRBV5-1
CDR3: CASSRDGDQETQYF

size: few
J: TRBJ2-5
V: TRBV21-1
CDR3: CASTATAGTQETQYF

size: few
J: TRBJ1-2
V: TRBV2
CDR3: CASTEEQGPNYGYTF

size: .
J: TRBJ2-1
V: TRBV6-1
CDR3: CASRQGASGRGEQFF

size: few
J: TRBJ2-1
V: TRBV4-1
CDR3: CASSQAPLGTPPYNEQFF

size: many
J: TRBJ2-5
V: TRBV29-1
CDR3: CSVPKETQYF

size: few
J: TRBJ1-2
V: TRBV10-3
CDR3: CAISDPVVGANYGYTF

size: .
J: TRBJ2-7
V: TRBV9
CDR3: CASSVDQGIATLYF